What follows are 23 T cell receptor beta chains derived from one specimen sequenced in a study of Ad26.COV2.S vaccination and SARS-CoV-2 variants (TCRdb year 2021). The time point label here, explained by the study, means: individuals recovered from natural SARS-CoV-2 infection. Libraries were constructed by the immunoSEQ multiplex PCR assay. TCRdb's version of the immuneACCESS table is confined to in-frame rearrangements and falls short of the full clone set. An unresolved V gene accounts for under half of the shortfall where checked; the remainder is of unknown origin. A total of around 140,000 clones appear in this sample, 80% to 90% of them only once. The ten largest clones take up 5% of the sample. This specimen consisted of peripheral blood, obtained after recovery from COVID-19. These receptors were taken from a human donor who had recovered from COVID-19.

The chain uses TRBV30 and TRBJ1-5; D is undetermined. The CDR3 is 13 amino acids. The V gene lost 1 base and the J gene lost 2 bases, with 6 bases spanning the gap. CDR1 and CDR2 (germline): GTSNPN, SVGIG (reference sequence). CDR3 sequence (DNA): TGTGCCTGGAGTGGTCACGGCAATCAGCCCCAGCATTTT. This translates into CAWSGHGNQPQHF.

The V gene is TRBV6-5, the J gene TRBJ2-5, with 10 bases that match TRBD1. Trimming removed 6 bases from V and 3 bases from J; junction bases left unmatched: 4. Germline-derived CDR1 and CDR2 are MNHEY and SVGAGI. This CDR3 contains 14 residues. The CDR3 sequence: CASRPTGGKETQYF. CDR3 bases: TGTGCCAGCAGACCGACAGGGGGCAAAGAGACCCAGTACTTC.

V is TRBV3-1 (or the pseudogene TRBV3-2) and J is TRBJ2-2, with TRBD1 matching over 7 bases. CDR3 length: 14 amino acids. Trimming took 10 bases from V and 6 from J; bases not matched to a gene: 11. The germline V gene encodes CDR1 LGHDT and CDR2 YNNKEL (reference sequence). For the CDR3, the DNA is TGTGCCACCAAAACAGGGGAGTACGCCGGGGAGCTGTTTTTT. It codes for CATKTGEYAGELFF.

The V gene is TRBV7-8, the J gene TRBJ1-5, with D possibly matching TRBD1 (6 bases). CDR1 SGHVS and CDR2 FQNEAQ come from the germline V gene. This CDR3 has 14 residues. V lost 5 bases and J 5 bases, leaving 13 bases between the germline ends. DNA for the CDR3: TGTGCCAGCAGCCTCGACAGGACATATCAGCCCCAGCATTTT. Translating gives CASSLDRTYQPQHF.

CDR3 region: CASSQGLNTEAFF. DNA of the CDR3: TGTGCCAGCAGTCAGGGACTGAACACTGAAGCTTTCTTT. V and J are TRBV28 and TRBJ1-1; perhaps TRBD1 as D (5 bases). Germline V gives CDR1 MDHEN, CDR2 SYDVKM. Trimming cost V 5 bases and J 0 bases, with 7 bases left between them. This CDR3 region has 13 residues.

The chain combines TRBV19 with TRBJ1-4; D may be TRBD1 (5 bases). This CDR3 has 17 residues. Per the germline V gene, CDR1 is LNHDA and CDR2 is SQIVND (reference sequence). V was trimmed by 0 bases and J by 6 bases, leaving 17 bases between them. The CDR3 protein is CASSIDGLGDEDEKLFF. The CDR3 bases are TGTGCCAGTAGTATAGATGGCTTAGGGGACGAGGATGAAAAACTGTTTTTT.

The chain has TRBV7-2 and TRBJ1-1; TRBD1 aligns across 12 bases. Trimming removed 1 base from V and 1 base from J; junction bases left unmatched: 7. Germline CDR1 is SGHTA and CDR2 is FQGNSA. The CDR3 sequence is 18 residues long. The CDR3 here is CASSLEGTGGAWNTEAFF. CDR3 nucleotides: TGTGCCAGCAGCTTAGAAGGGACAGGGGGCGCGTGGAACACTGAAGCTTTCTTT.

This clone appeared once. The chain joins TRBV15 to TRBJ1-5, with a tentative D call TRBD1 (6 bases). The CDR3 spans 15 residues. Trimming took 7 bases from V and 1 from J, leaving 14 bases between them. Germline V gene sequence: CDR1 LNHNV, CDR2 YYDKDF (reference sequence). CDR3 bases: TGTGCCACCACAAAAACAGGGTTAAGCAATCAGCCCCAGCATTTT. Translating gives CATTKTGLSNQPQHF.

This clone was observed a handful of times. V and J are TRBV13 and TRBJ1-2; the D gene is possibly TRBD1 (6 bases). V was cut by 0 bases and J by 1 base, with 12 bases left in between. The CDR3 consists of 16 residues. Germline V gives CDR1 PRHDT, CDR2 FYEKMQ (reference sequence). This chain's CDR3 is CASSLGRGRGNYGYTF. CDR3 nucleotide sequence: TGTGCCAGCAGCTTAGGCCGAGGCAGGGGTAACTATGGCTACACCTTC.

The chain carries TRBV7-2 and TRBJ1-4; D is unresolved. With 1 base removed from V and 4 bases from J, the gap between germline ends came to 4 bases. CDR3 size: 13 residues. Germline V lookup: CDR1 SGHTA, CDR2 FQGNSA. CDR3 sequence reads: CASSLGRNEKLFF. The CDR3 nucleotides are TGTGCCAGCAGCTTAGGCCGTAATGAAAAACTGTTTTTT.

This chain links TRBV28 with TRBJ2-1; tentatively, D is TRBD1 (6 bases). CDR3 length: 12 amino acids. Trimming cost V 8 bases and J 9 bases, with 14 bases left between them. Germline values: CDR1 MDHEN, CDR2 SYDVKM. In DNA, the CDR3 is TGTGCCAGCGCAAGACAGGTGGGTGAGCAGTTCTTC. This gives the protein CASARQVGEQFF.

This rearrangement joins TRBV7-2 to TRBJ2-7, with 9 bases identical to TRBD1. Germline V lookup: CDR1 SGHTA, CDR2 FQGNSA. The CDR3 extends over 16 amino acids. J gave up 2 bases and V 5 bases, and 10 bases lay outside the gene matches. The CDR3 loop reads CASSPNSGTGTYEQYF. The CDR3 DNA sequence: TGTGCCAGCAGCCCTAATTCGGGGACAGGGACCTACGAGCAGTACTTC. The whole variable domain, remainder taken from reference TRBV7-2 and TRBJ2-7, is GAGVSQSPSNKVTEKGKDVELRCDPISGHTALYWYRQSLGQGLEFLIYFQGNSAPDKSGLPSDRFSAERTGGSVSTLTIQRTQQEDSAVYLCASSPNSGTGTYEQYFGPGTRLTVT.

The chain couples TRBV10-1 to TRBJ2-5; D not certain. The CDR3 contains 13 residues. V gave up 3 bases and J gave up 0 bases, with 5 bases separating them. Germline loops: CDR1 WNHNN, CDR2 SYGVQD (reference sequence). CDR3 DNA: TGCGCCAGCAGTGATAACAACCAAGAGACCCAGTACTTC. Residues: CASSDNNQETQYF.

A note on this clone: Germline and junction disagree at one end, which may indicate a read error. This chain joins TRBV7-2 and TRBJ2-4, with 10 bases fitting TRBD2. There are 13 residues in the CDR3. CDR1 and CDR2 (germline): SGHTA, FQGNSA. CDR3 protein: CASSLASGGALDF. CDR3 nucleotide sequence: TGTGCCAGCAGCTTAGCGAGCGGGGGGGCCTTGGACTTC.

The J gene is TRBJ1-2, the V gene TRBV6-6; TRBD1 matches at 9 bases. V was pared by 6 bases and J by 6 bases, with 8 bases of the junction left unmatched. The CDR3 extends over 14 amino acids. Germline V CDR1 and CDR2: MNHNY, SVGAGI (reference sequence). CDR3 sequence reads: CASSPGQGLNGYTF. The CDR3 DNA sequence: TGTGCCAGCAGCCCGGGACAGGGACTCAATGGCTACACCTTC.

This rearrangement joins TRBV5-1 to TRBJ1-6; D not certain. The CDR3 is made up of 14 amino acids. V lost 0 bases, J lost 7 bases, and 8 bases lay in between. CDR1 is SGHRS, CDR2 YFSETQ, per germline. The CDR3 DNA follows: TGCGCCAGCAGCTTGGGAGAGAAAAATTCACCCCTCCACTTT. This encodes CASSLGEKNSPLHF.

The gene calls are TRBV6-5 and TRBJ1-2; D not resolved. CDR1 MNHEY and CDR2 SVGAGI come from the germline V gene. The ends were cut back, 10 bases at V and 8 bases at J, with 20 bases in the middle. The CDR3 runs 13 residues. The CDR3 loop is CATTWTGSEGYTF. The CDR3 coding sequence is TGTGCCACCACCTGGACCGGATCCGAAGGCTACACCTTC.

This clone appeared a single time. V and J are TRBV1 and TRBJ1-2; TRBD1, as called in the table, went unchecked against the DNA. TRBV1 is a pseudogene. The CDR3 totals 14 residues. The CDR3 loop reads CTNHRGKYNYGYTF. Here the CDR3 DNA reads TGCACGAACCATAGGGGGAAGTACAACTATGGCTACACCTTC.

The V and J genes are TRBV28 and TRBJ1-1, with D maybe TRBD1 (6 bases). V lost 6 bases and J 4 bases, leaving 15 bases between the germline ends. Germline V CDR1 and CDR2: MDHEN, SYDVKM. The CDR3 has 14 amino acids. DNA for the CDR3: TGTGCCAGCAGACCGATACAGGGAGGCACTGAAGCTTTCTTT. Its protein is CASRPIQGGTEAFF.

The chain couples TRBV5-1 to TRBJ2-7; D is undetermined. Trimming stripped 0 bases from V and 0 bases from J, with 10 bases between. The CDR3 sequence is 15 residues long. Germline values: CDR1 SGHRS, CDR2 YFSETQ. The CDR3 sequence: CASSLAPSLSYEQYF. The CDR3 DNA sequence: TGCGCCAGCAGCTTGGCGCCTTCCCTCTCCTACGAGCAGTACTTC.

The chain combines TRBV5-1 with TRBJ2-5; no clear D. The CDR3 consists of 14 residues. CDR1 and CDR2 from the germline V gene are SGHRS and YFSETQ. V was shortened by 0 bases and J by 1 base, with 7 bases between the two germline ends. CDR3 in amino acids: CASSLEAAQETQYF. CDR3 coding DNA: TGCGCCAGCAGCTTGGAGGCAGCCCAAGAGACCCAGTACTTC.

The chain employs TRBV4-3 and TRBJ2-2; possibly TRBD1 or TRBD2 for D (5 bases each). With 0 bases removed from V and 4 bases from J, the gap between germline ends came to 15 bases. CDR3 length: 17 amino acids. The germline gives CDR1 LGHNA, CDR2 YSLEER. In nucleotides, the CDR3 is TGCGCCAGCAGCCAAGATATAGGGACGAAGAGCACCGGGGAGCTGTTTTTT. Translating it yields CASSQDIGTKSTGELFF.

The V and J genes are TRBV5-6 and TRBJ2-5; D remains ambiguous. CDR1 is SGHDT and CDR2 is YYEEEE in the germline V gene. There are 16 residues in the CDR3. Trimming stripped 3 bases from V and 5 bases from J, with 20 bases between. Here the CDR3 DNA reads TGTGCCAGCAGCTCTCTCGTGCGGTCGAAGGTGGAGACCCAGTACTTC. Translating gives CASSSLVRSKVETQYF.